Listed below are T cell receptor beta chains from one sample, sequenced in a study of siplizumab effects on memory and regulatory T cells. Only in-frame clones appear in the TCRdb table, and some are missing; sequencing was by immunoSEQ multiplex PCR. The table lists about 2,700 clones, over 60% of them singletons. The sequencing sample was made of TEMRA CD8+ T cells sorted from blood. The origin of the receptors is a human donor in good health. Each CDR3 is given with its conserved first and last residue. Fields, in order: D gene, J gene, clone size, V gene, CDR3 DNA, CDR3 protein. A D gene is named only where the DNA matches it firmly. Clone size is not always given. Where it is, it says once, few, many or a class for expanded clones.

d_gene: TRBD1
j_gene: TRBJ2-7
abundance: .
v_gene: TRBV6-1
CDR3nt: TGTGCCAGCAGTTGGGACAGGGGTGGTGAGCAGTACTTC
CDR3aa: CASSWDRGGEQYF

d_gene: .
j_gene: TRBJ2-1
abundance: .
v_gene: TRBV27
CDR3nt: TGTGCCAGCAGTTCAAGTGTGAGCTCCTACAATGAGCAGTTCTTC
CDR3aa: CASSSSVSSYNEQFF

d_gene: .
j_gene: TRBJ2-1
abundance: .
v_gene: TRBV7-9
CDR3nt: TGTGCCAGCAGCTTATATCAGGGGAAAAGGGGCGAGCAGTTCTTC
CDR3aa: CASSLYQGKRGEQFF

d_gene: .
j_gene: TRBJ2-1
abundance: .
v_gene: TRBV10-2
CDR3nt: TGCGCCAGCAGACGGGGATGGGCTGCGGAGCAGTTCTTC
CDR3aa: CASRRGWAAEQFF

d_gene: TRBD2
j_gene: TRBJ2-5
abundance: once
v_gene: TRBV25-1
CDR3nt: TGTGCCAGCAGTGCTACTAGCGGGGGGACGGTAGAGACCCAGTACTTC
CDR3aa: CASSATSGGTVETQYF

d_gene: TRBD2
j_gene: TRBJ2-7
abundance: once
v_gene: TRBV6-4
CDR3nt: TGTGCAGCGGGGGACGAATCCTACGAGCAGTACTTC
CDR3aa: CAAGDESYEQYF

d_gene: .
j_gene: TRBJ2-7
abundance: medium-sized
v_gene: TRBV7-8
CDR3nt: TGTGCCAGCAGCTTAGCGCAGGTCAGTCGGGCCTACGAGCAGTACTTC
CDR3aa: CASSLAQVSRAYEQYF

d_gene: .
j_gene: TRBJ1-1
abundance: .
v_gene: TRBV7-8
CDR3nt: TGTGCCAGCAGCTTAGCCCTGGCGGGGGGCACGAACACTGAAGCTTTCTTT
CDR3aa: CASSLALAGGTNTEAFF

d_gene: .
j_gene: TRBJ2-1
abundance: hyperexpanded
v_gene: TRBV4-1
CDR3nt: TGCGCCAGCAGCCAAGAGGCCCAGAGCTCCTACAATGAGCAGTTCTTC
CDR3aa: CASSQEAQSSYNEQFF

d_gene: .
j_gene: TRBJ2-7
abundance: .
v_gene: TRBV9
CDR3nt: TGTGCCAGCAGCGTCGCCCCGGGTCACTCCTACGAGCAGTACTTC
CDR3aa: CASSVAPGHSYEQYF

d_gene: .
j_gene: TRBJ2-5
abundance: .
v_gene: TRBV27
CDR3nt: TGTGCCAGCAGTTCGATGATCCAAGAGACCCAGTACTTC
CDR3aa: CASSSMIQETQYF

d_gene: .
j_gene: TRBJ2-3
abundance: .
v_gene: TRBV6-4
CDR3nt: TGTGCCAGCAGCCTGGGCGAAGGGGGGGGCACAGATACGCAGTATTTT
CDR3aa: CASSLGEGGGTDTQYF

d_gene: .
j_gene: TRBJ2-1
abundance: .
v_gene: TRBV6-9
CDR3nt: TGTGCCAGCAGTTCCGACTCATACAATGAGCAGTTCTTC
CDR3aa: CASSSDSYNEQFF

d_gene: .
j_gene: TRBJ1-2
abundance: .
v_gene: TRBV7-3
CDR3nt: TGTGCCAGCAGCTTAACAGGGCCCTATGGCTACACCTTC
CDR3aa: CASSLTGPYGYTF

d_gene: .
j_gene: TRBJ2-7
abundance: .
v_gene: TRBV10-1
CDR3nt: TGCGCCAGCAGCCCTCTGGGTGGAGAGCAGTACTTC
CDR3aa: CASSPLGGEQYF

d_gene: .
j_gene: TRBJ2-3
abundance: .
v_gene: TRBV5-1
CDR3nt: TGTGCCAGCAGCTTGGTTCCTACTAGCACAGATACGCAGTATTTT
CDR3aa: CASSLVPTSTDTQYF

d_gene: .
j_gene: TRBJ1-2
abundance: .
v_gene: TRBV30
CDR3nt: TGTGCCTGGGCCCTACCGCCTTGGGGCTATGGCTACACCTTC
CDR3aa: CAWALPPWGYGYTF

d_gene: .
j_gene: TRBJ2-7
abundance: .
v_gene: TRBV7-9
CDR3nt: TGTGCCAGCAGCCCGGGTAGGCCTACCTACGAGCAGTACTTC
CDR3aa: CASSPGRPTYEQYF

d_gene: TRBD2
j_gene: TRBJ2-3
abundance: .
v_gene: TRBV7-8
CDR3nt: TGTGCCAGCAGGGGACTAGCGGTTCTAGCAGATACGCAGTATTTT
CDR3aa: CASRGLAVLADTQYF

d_gene: .
j_gene: TRBJ1-5
abundance: .
v_gene: TRBV5-8
CDR3nt: TGTGCCAGCAGCCCGTGGGGGCCCCAGCATTTT
CDR3aa: CASSPWGPQHF

d_gene: TRBD2
j_gene: TRBJ2-5
abundance: medium-sized
v_gene: TRBV5-8
CDR3nt: TGTGCCAGCAGCTACCGACTAGCGGGAGAAGTTGACTTC
CDR3aa: CASSYRLAGEVDF

d_gene: TRBD1
j_gene: TRBJ2-7
abundance: medium-sized
v_gene: TRBV19
CDR3nt: TGTGCCAGCATACCGGGACAGATCTACGAGCAGTACTTC
CDR3aa: CASIPGQIYEQYF

d_gene: .
j_gene: TRBJ2-3
abundance: .
v_gene: TRBV7-9
CDR3nt: TGCGCCAGCAGCCAGTACCTTGATACGCAGTATTTT
CDR3aa: CASSQYLDTQYF

d_gene: TRBD1
j_gene: TRBJ2-1
abundance: .
v_gene: TRBV5-3
CDR3nt: TGTGCCAGAAGCGCCGGGACAGGGGTGCTCAATGAGCAGTTCTTC
CDR3aa: CARSAGTGVLNEQFF

d_gene: TRBD1
j_gene: TRBJ1-2
abundance: .
v_gene: TRBV19
CDR3nt: TGTGCCAGTAGTATTGAGGGACAGATCTATGGCTACACCTTC
CDR3aa: CASSIEGQIYGYTF

d_gene: .
j_gene: TRBJ1-2
abundance: .
v_gene: TRBV4-2
CDR3nt: TGTGCCAGCAGCCAGGAGTTAACATGGCTGGGCTATGGCTACACCTTC
CDR3aa: CASSQELTWLGYGYTF

d_gene: .
j_gene: TRBJ1-1
abundance: .
v_gene: TRBV19
CDR3nt: TGTGCCAGTAGTATAATGGCCGAGAACACTGAAGCTTTCTTT
CDR3aa: CASSIMAENTEAFF

d_gene: TRBD1
j_gene: TRBJ2-7
abundance: .
v_gene: TRBV7-6
CDR3nt: TGTGCCAGCAGCCCGACAGGGGATACCTACGAGCAGTACTTC
CDR3aa: CASSPTGDTYEQYF

d_gene: TRBD2
j_gene: TRBJ2-1
abundance: .
v_gene: TRBV28
CDR3nt: TGTGCCAGCAGTTTATTTGTTTGGGGGACTAGCGGACGATACAATGAGCAGTTCTTC
CDR3aa: CASSLFVWGTSGRYNEQFF